This T cell receptor beta chain emerged from a study of chemoradiotherapy in HPV16-positive cancers. Findings and caveats of the study: HPV-responsive T-cell expansion during chemoradiotherapy was linked to improved recurrence-free survival in HPV16-positive patients. Candidate HPV-specific clones and E7-related TCR motifs grew in tumor during treatment.

Remarks on this clone: Antigen specificity is unknown.

Repeated repertoire sampling spanned the course of chemoradiotherapy. V was pared by 1 base and J by 0 bases, with 11 bases between. There are 16 residues in the CDR3. Germline assignment: CDR1 SGHRS and CDR2 YFSETQ. Only in-frame clones appear in the TCRdb table, and some are missing; sequencing was by immunoSEQ multiplex PCR. The sample yields fewer than 40,000 clones, about four fifths seen once. V usage is TRBV5-1 and J usage is TRBJ1-3; D gene uncertain. The receptor's source is a human donor with HPV-associated anogenital cancer. This specimen consisted of blood, obtained from a patient who underwent chemoradiotherapy. CDR3 bases: TGCGCCAGCAGCTTGAGTGGCTTGGACTCTGGAAACACCATATATTTT. Encoded protein: CASSLSGLDSGNTIYF.